This entry is about one TCR beta chain. The data stem from a study of blood T cell repertoires in COVID-19. From germline, CDR1 is SGHAT and CDR2 FQNNGV. Between the trimmed V and J ends, which lost 2 bases and 5 bases, there was a span of 19 bases. The length of the CDR3 is 17 residues. Per the study methods: Amplifying reference gene primers gave estimates of nucleated cell counts. The repertoire was sequenced with immunoSEQ multiplex PCR; TCRdb's copy has only in-frame clones and lacks some. That table supplies the V and J calls and clone size; D and trimming were determined from the DNA. The sample has more than 150,000 clones, roughly 76% seen once.

The sequenced sample was peripheral blood. The sequence came from an elderly woman with COVID-19, enrolled during active disease. This chain joins TRBV11-2 and TRBJ2-1, with D perhaps TRBD1 (6 bases). In DNA form, the CDR3 reads TGTGCCAGCAGCTTATACCGGGTGGGCAGGGGCCACAATGAGCAGTTCTTC. This translates into CASSLYRVGRGHNEQFF.